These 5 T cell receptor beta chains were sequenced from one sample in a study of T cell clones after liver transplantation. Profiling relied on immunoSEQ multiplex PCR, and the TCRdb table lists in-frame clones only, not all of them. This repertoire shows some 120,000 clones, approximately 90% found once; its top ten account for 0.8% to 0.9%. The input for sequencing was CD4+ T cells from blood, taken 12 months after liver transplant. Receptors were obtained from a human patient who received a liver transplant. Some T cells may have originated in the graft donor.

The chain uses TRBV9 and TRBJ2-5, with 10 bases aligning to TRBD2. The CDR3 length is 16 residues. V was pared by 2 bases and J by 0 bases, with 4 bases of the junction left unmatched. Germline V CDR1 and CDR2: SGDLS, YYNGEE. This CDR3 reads CASSVAAGGYQETQYF. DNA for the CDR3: TGTGCCAGCAGCGTTGCAGCGGGAGGGTACCAAGAGACCCAGTACTTC.

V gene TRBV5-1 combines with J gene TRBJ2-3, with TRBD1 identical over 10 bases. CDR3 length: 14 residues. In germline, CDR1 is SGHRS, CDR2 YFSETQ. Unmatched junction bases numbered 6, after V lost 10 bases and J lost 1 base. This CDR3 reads CACAGTGGTDTQYF. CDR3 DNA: TGCGCCTGTGCAGGGACAGGGGGCACAGATACGCAGTATTTT.

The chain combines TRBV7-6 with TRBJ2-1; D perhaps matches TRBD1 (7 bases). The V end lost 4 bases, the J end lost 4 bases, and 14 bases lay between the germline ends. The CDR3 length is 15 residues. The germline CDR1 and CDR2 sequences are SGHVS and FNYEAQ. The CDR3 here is CASSSPAGQYNEQFF. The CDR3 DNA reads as TGTGCCAGCAGCTCCCCCGCGGGACAGTACAATGAGCAGTTCTTC.

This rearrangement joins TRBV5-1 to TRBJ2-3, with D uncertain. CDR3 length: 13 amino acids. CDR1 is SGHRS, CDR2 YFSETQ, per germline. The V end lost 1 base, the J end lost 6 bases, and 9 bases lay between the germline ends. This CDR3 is CASSLRPPDTQYF. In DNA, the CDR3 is TGCGCCAGCAGCTTGAGACCCCCCGATACGCAGTATTTT.

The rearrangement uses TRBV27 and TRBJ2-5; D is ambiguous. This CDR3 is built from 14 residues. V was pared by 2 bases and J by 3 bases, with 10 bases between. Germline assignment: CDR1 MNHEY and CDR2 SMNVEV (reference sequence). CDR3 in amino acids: CASSLRWAEETQYF. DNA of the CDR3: TGTGCCAGCAGTTTACGGTGGGCAGAAGAGACCCAGTACTTC.